The next 30 T cell receptor beta chains were all read from a single sample in a study of shared clonotypes between healthy human individuals. Generated by immunoSEQ multiplex PCR, the TCRdb table keeps only in-frame clones and is missing some. The sample has around 700,000 clones; 55% to 75% are singletons. The sequenced sample was memory CD4+ T cells sorted from blood. Noted subset: CD45RA-negative fraction. Receptors originate from a woman aged 25 to 39 in good health.

In its sample, this clone was seen once. This chain links TRBV5-1 with TRBJ2-1; TRBD1 agrees at 10 bases. J lost 5 bases, V lost 0 bases, and 5 bases had no gene match. Germline V gene lookup returns CDR1 SGHRS and CDR2 YFSETQ. This CDR3 contains 16 residues. CDR3 nucleotide sequence: TGCGCCAGCAGCTTGGCCGGGACAGGGGATAACAATGAGCAGTTCTTC. It encodes CASSLAGTGDNNEQFF.

This chain uses TRBV7-2 with TRBJ2-1; 11 bases match TRBD2. V was pared by 6 bases and J by 1 base, with 5 bases of the junction left unmatched. This CDR3 spans 16 amino acids. Germline V gene sequence: CDR1 SGHTA, CDR2 FQGNSA. The CDR3 coding sequence is TGTGCCAGCAGTCGACTAGCGGGGCTATCCTACAATGAGCAGTTCTTC. It yields the protein CASSRLAGLSYNEQFF.

J is TRBJ1-1 and V is TRBV14; D unclear. CDR1 and CDR2 from the germline V gene are SGHDN and FVKESK. CDR3 length: 13 amino acids. V lost 0 bases and J lost 11, with 13 bases in between. The CDR3: CASSQDRALVAFF. CDR3 DNA: TGTGCCAGCAGCCAAGACCGGGCCTTGGTTGCTTTCTTT. The variable domain in full, with the rest retrieved from reference TRBV14 and TRBJ1-1, is EAGVTQFPSHSVIEKGQTVTLRCDPISGHDNLYWYRRVMGKEIKFLLHFVKESKQDESGMPNNRFLAERTGGTYSTLKVQPAELEDSGVYFCASSQDRALVAFFGQGTRLTVV.

The J gene is TRBJ2-7, the V gene TRBV2, with 7 bases fitting TRBD2. From germline, CDR1 is SNHLY and CDR2 FYNNEI. The V and J ends lost 4 bases and 3 bases, in that order; junction bases with no gene match: 9. The length of the CDR3 is 15 residues. The chain's CDR3 is CASSAVLADIYEQYF. Here the CDR3 DNA reads TGTGCCAGCAGTGCGGTTCTAGCGGACATCTACGAGCAGTACTTC.

The V call is TRBV5-1, the J call TRBJ2-1, with a possible D match to TRBD2 (6 bases). The CDR3 is made up of 14 amino acids. The V end lost 2 bases, the J end lost 4 bases, and 10 bases lay between the germline ends. Germline assignment: CDR1 SGHRS and CDR2 YFSETQ. The CDR3 sequence is CASSLGGEYNEQFF. The DNA of the CDR3 is TGCGCCAGCAGCTTAGGCGGGGAGTACAATGAGCAGTTCTTC. Complete variable domain (other parts from reference TRBV5-1 and TRBJ2-1): KAGVTQTPRYLIKTRGQQVTLSCSPISGHRSVSWYQQTPGQGLQFLFEYFSETQRNKGNFPGRFSGRQFSNSRSEMNVSTLELGDSALYLCASSLGGEYNEQFFGPGTRLTVL.

On this clone itself: A read error may be the cause here, since a much bigger clone is one base away. The chain uses TRBV28 and TRBJ1-1; TRBD1 agrees at 7 bases. The germline gives CDR1 MDHEN, CDR2 SYDVKM. The CDR3 contains 14 residues. The V and J ends lost 7 bases and 0 bases, in that order; junction bases with no gene match: 5. The CDR3 here is CASTLGQMNTEAFF. The DNA of the CDR3 is TGTGCCAGCACCTTGGGACAGATGAACACTGAAGCTTTCTTT.

This clone was picked up one time. The genes are TRBV6-1 and TRBJ2-7; D not resolved. CDR3 length: 9 amino acids. In germline, CDR1 is MNHNS, CDR2 SASEGT. The ends were cut back, 10 bases at V and 9 bases at J, with 10 bases in the middle. In DNA, the CDR3 is TGTGCCAACCGGTGGGGGCAGTACTTC. Its protein product is CANRWGQYF.

The V call is TRBV5-8, the J call TRBJ1-1, with unresolved D. V lost 0 bases, J lost 3 bases, and 9 bases lay in between. Germline CDR1 and CDR2: SGHTS and YDEGEE. The CDR3 spans 14 residues. CDR3 protein: CASSLVQDHTEAFF. The CDR3, as DNA: TGTGCCAGCAGCTTGGTTCAGGACCACACTGAAGCTTTCTTT.

The rearrangement joins TRBV6-6 to TRBJ1-5, with a possible D match to TRBD1 (5 bases). The CDR3 totals 15 residues. CDR1 and CDR2 from the germline V gene are MNHNY and SVGAGI (reference sequence). The V end was cut by 5 bases, the J end by 7 bases, with 18 bases between. The CDR3 DNA reads as TGTGCCAGCAGTCCGACTGCCGGGGGGTCCCAGCCCCAGCATTTT. Its translation is CASSPTAGGSQPQHF.

V and J are TRBV5-3 and TRBJ2-4; D call uncertain. TRBV5-3 is identified as an open reading frame with a role that is uncertain. The germline V and J ends were trimmed by 8 bases and 15 bases, with 9 bases remaining between them. This CDR3 contains 8 residues. The CDR3 coding sequence is TGTGCCAGCCTTGAACGGTACTTC. Translating gives CASLERYF.

The J gene is TRBJ2-2, the V gene TRBV7-8; TRBD2 might be the D (6 bases). The CDR3 is 15 residues long. Germline V lookup: CDR1 SGHVS, CDR2 FQNEAQ. The germline V and J ends were trimmed by 7 bases and 6 bases, with 18 bases remaining between them. The CDR3 nucleotides are TGTGCCAGCACCCTTAGCGGTCTTGGGGCCGGGGAGCTGTTTTTT. The encoded protein is CASTLSGLGAGELFF.

This rearrangement joins TRBV6-8 to TRBJ1-1, with a possible D match to TRBD1 (6 bases). Germline values: CDR1 MNHGY, CDR2 SAAAGT. Trimming pared 6 bases from V and 0 bases from J, leaving 23 bases between. The CDR3 is 18 amino acids. In nucleotides, the CDR3 is TGTGCCAGCAGAGACATGACAGGAGAAGTAAGCATGAACACTGAAGCTTTCTTT. Translated: CASRDMTGEVSMNTEAFF.

This clone was picked up a small number of times. J is TRBJ2-7 and V is TRBV19, with 7 bases that match TRBD1. Per germline, CDR1 LNHDA and CDR2 SQIVND (reference sequence). CDR3 length: 13 residues. Trimming cost V 9 bases and J 4 bases; bases outside gene matches: 9. Written as DNA, the CDR3 is TGTGCCAGGACGACAGGGAGCATGTACGAGCAGTACTTC. It yields the protein CARTTGSMYEQYF.

The chain combines TRBV19 with TRBJ2-7; 7 bases line up with TRBD2. CDR3 length: 11 residues. Germline V gene lookup returns CDR1 LNHDA and CDR2 SQIVND (reference sequence). V shed 5 bases, J shed 6 bases, and the junction held 1 base outside the gene matches. CDR3 DNA: TGTGCCAGTAGTCCGGGGGGCGAGCAGTACTTC. It translates to CASSPGGEQYF.

This chain links TRBV19 with TRBJ2-5; D remains unclear. The CDR3 loop spans 14 amino acids. Germline-derived CDR1 and CDR2 are LNHDA and SQIVND (reference sequence). Trimming left V 5 bases short and J 5 bases short, with 15 bases between. The CDR3 nucleotides read TGTGCCAGTAGTCCCAGACCTACTCGGGAGACCCAGTACTTC. Protein: CASSPRPTRETQYF.

This clone was picked up a small number of times. CDR3 sequence: CSARNTGGGGYEQYF. DNA of the CDR3: TGCAGCGCTCGGAACACTGGGGGAGGAGGCTACGAGCAGTACTTC. The V gene is TRBV29-1, the J gene TRBJ2-7; D perhaps matches TRBD2 (6 bases). Germline V gives CDR1 SQVTM, CDR2 ANQGSEA. V was clipped by 7 bases and J by 3 bases, with 22 bases between them. This CDR3 has 15 residues.

In this sample, this clone turned up a few times. This chain uses TRBV25-1 with TRBJ1-5; 8 bases align to TRBD1. J gave up 2 bases and V 3 bases, and 6 bases lay outside the gene matches. The CDR3 length is 16 residues. The V gene's germline CDR1 is MGHDK and CDR2 SYGVNS. The CDR3 region has the DNA TGTGCCAGCAGTGATGCGGACAGGGAGGGCAATCAGCCCCAGCATTTT. Translated, it gives CASSDADREGNQPQHF.

This clone came up once. Different DNA sequences within this sample yield the same CDR3. J is TRBJ2-1 and V is TRBV6-4, with D possibly matching TRBD2 (5 bases). CDR1 and CDR2 (germline): MRHNA, SNTAGT. Deletions cut 0 bases from V and 4 bases from J, with 10 bases between. The CDR3 is 15 amino acids. CDR3 in amino acids: CASSDSAGPYNEQFF. CDR3 bases: TGTGCCAGCAGTGACTCTGCGGGTCCTTACAATGAGCAGTTCTTC.

Ten or more counts support this clone. The chain uses TRBV11-2 and TRBJ1-5; D not certain. The CDR3 loop spans 14 amino acids. The V end was cut by 1 base, the J end by 0 bases, with 4 bases between. The germline V gene encodes CDR1 SGHAT and CDR2 FQNNGV. In nucleotides, the CDR3 is TGTGCCAGCAGCTTAGGGTATAGCAATCAGCCCCAGCATTTT. Amino acid sequence: CASSLGYSNQPQHF.

This chain links TRBV7-9 with TRBJ2-1; 8 nucleotides match TRBD1. J was trimmed by 5 bases and V by 5 bases; bases with no gene match: 8. CDR1 and CDR2 (germline): SEHNR, FQNEAQ (reference sequence). The CDR3 loop spans 15 amino acids. Here the CDR3 reads CASSPRGTGHNEQFF. The DNA of the CDR3 is TGTGCCAGCAGCCCCCGCGGGACAGGTCACAATGAGCAGTTCTTC.

This chain links TRBV5-8 with TRBJ1-2; 7 bases fit TRBD1. The CDR3 sequence is 16 residues long. Germline CDR1 and CDR2: SGHTS and YDEGEE. Trimming cost V 4 bases and J 1 base; bases outside gene matches: 10. The CDR3 reads CASSRQTGLLNYGYTF. CDR3 nucleotide sequence: TGTGCCAGCAGCCGCCAGACAGGGCTCCTTAACTATGGCTACACCTTC.

The chain uses TRBV27 and TRBJ2-1, with D possibly matching TRBD1 (5 bases). This CDR3 has 16 residues. Trimming took off 6 bases at V and 2 bases at J, with 17 bases between the two ends. Germline lookup yields CDR1 MNHEY and CDR2 SMNVEV (reference sequence). The CDR3 is CASRKLRTRAYNEQFF. CDR3 nucleotides: TGTGCCAGCAGGAAGTTAAGGACACGCGCCTACAATGAGCAGTTCTTC.

The chain recombines TRBV19 with TRBJ2-2; D is ambiguous. This CDR3 is built from 14 residues. Germline V CDR1 and CDR2: LNHDA, SQIVND (reference sequence). The V gene lost 9 bases and the J gene lost 2 bases, with 13 bases spanning the gap. CDR3 amino acids: CASKPARNTGELFF. CDR3 DNA sequence: TGTGCCAGCAAGCCAGCGCGTAACACCGGGGAGCTGTTTTTT.

The V and J genes are TRBV12-5 and TRBJ1-5; 9 nucleotides line up with TRBD1. V lost 8 bases to trimming and J lost 1 base; unmatched junction nucleotides: 3. This CDR3 region has 14 residues. The germline V gene encodes CDR1 LGHNT and CDR2 FRNRAP. The CDR3 sequence: CASWTGESNQPQHF. CDR3 DNA sequence: TGTGCTAGTTGGACAGGGGAAAGCAATCAGCCCCAGCATTTT.

The chain's CDR3 is CASSALGQGSDTQYF. DNA of the CDR3: TGTGCCAGCAGCGCCCTTGGACAGGGCTCAGATACGCAGTATTTT. The V and J genes are TRBV7-7 and TRBJ2-3; 8 positions agree with TRBD1. This CDR3 spans 15 amino acids. The germline V gene has CDR1 SSHAT and CDR2 FNYEAQ (reference sequence). V trimming: 5 bases; J trimming: 4 bases; junction bases outside the gene matches: 8.

The sample holds many counts of this clone. CDR3 DNA sequence: TGTGCCAGCATCCTCCCGAGACCCGGGAGGGACAGGTCCCCCTACGAGCAGTACTTC. Amino acids: CASILPRPGRDRSPYEQYF. J is TRBJ2-7 and V is TRBV28; D could derive from TRBD1 or TRBD2 (8 bases each). V was pared by 7 bases and J by 2 bases, with 30 bases between. Germline assignment: CDR1 MDHEN and CDR2 SYDVKM. The CDR3 length is 19 residues.

The chain employs TRBV7-9 and TRBJ2-2; 10 nucleotides line up with TRBD2. CDR1 is SEHNR, CDR2 FQNEAQ, per germline (reference sequence). The V gene end was trimmed by 4 bases and the J gene end by 5 bases; junction bases not matched to a gene: 7. The CDR3 has 16 residues. CDR3 nucleotides: TGTGCCAGCAGCTCGCCGGGACTAGCGACAACCGGGGAGCTGTTTTTT. It yields the protein CASSSPGLATTGELFF.

In nucleotides, the CDR3 is TGTGCCAGCAGTTTACAGGGCGGCTCCTACGAGCAGTACTTC. This sequence encodes CASSLQGGSYEQYF. This chain links TRBV6-6 with TRBJ2-7, with a weak D call TRBD1 (6 bases). The CDR3 is 14 residues long. Germline CDR1 reads MNHNY; CDR2 reads SVGAGI (reference sequence). V dropped 4 bases and J dropped 0 bases, with 10 bases sitting between them.

V gene TRBV29-1 combines with J gene TRBJ2-7; possible D gene TRBD2, 5 bases. The ends were cut back, 3 bases at V and 6 bases at J, with 12 bases in the middle. This CDR3 has 12 amino acids. Germline values: CDR1 SQVTM, CDR2 ANQGSEA. In DNA, the CDR3 is TGCAGCGTTGAGGTTGAGGAGGCCGAGCAGTACTTC. This sequence encodes CSVEVEEAEQYF.

A note on this clone: This probably arose from a read error, given a far larger clone one base away. Within the sample, other DNA sequences also encode this same CDR3. The J gene is TRBJ2-2, the V gene TRBV5-1; tentatively, D is TRBD1 (5 bases). The CDR3 is 14 residues long. Germline V gives CDR1 SGHRS, CDR2 YFSETQ. Trimming took off 2 bases at V and 6 bases at J, with 11 bases between the two ends. The CDR3 DNA reads TGCGCCAGCAGCTTCCAGGGATCCCCCGGGGAGCTGTTTTTT. Translating gives CASSFQGSPGELFF.